This note documents a single T cell receptor (beta chain) sequence. The data were taken from a study of blood T cell repertoires in COVID-19. Study overall: There were acute and convalescent COVID-19 samples, and they came from the United States, Italy and Spain. The cDNA or gDNA used as material had been derived from T cells, B-cell-depleted T cells, or PBMCs.

In the study's own analysis: How many nucleated cells were present was estimated from reference gene primer amplification. TCRdb keeps only in-frame clones here, not all; method: immunoSEQ multiplex PCR. V, J and clone size reflect that table, while D and trimming were determined from the DNA. The sample includes 230,000 or so clones, roughly four fifths of them seen just once. Enrolled during active infection, Seattle patients were then followed longitudinally. The CDR3 covers 13 residues. The V gene's germline CDR1 is SGHRS and CDR2 YFSETQ. V trimming: 5 bases; J trimming: 3 bases; junction bases outside the gene matches: 5.

The chain employs TRBV5-1 and TRBJ2-7, with 7 bases matching TRBD2. Sequenced material: peripheral blood. This receptor was taken from a woman at least 80 years old with COVID-19, enrolled during active disease. DNA of the CDR3: TGCGCCAGCAGTCCCGCGGGGGACTACGAGCAGTACTTC. Protein sequence: CASSPAGDYEQYF.